This T cell receptor beta chain was identified during a study of T cells in narcolepsy listed by TCRdb under 2018. As for the study more broadly: Healthy control donors were enrolled in the study alongside patients who had narcolepsy type 1 or type 2 (NT1, NT2). The study used TCR Vbeta sequencing to track clonotypes in blood and CSF while looking for autoreactive T cells in narcolepsy patients that target self-antigens of hypocretin neurons (hypocretin, TRIB2). General study outcomes and caveats: Patients and controls had similar numbers of sequenced blood memory CD4+ clonotypes, with averages of approximately 41,000 in patients and roughly 36,000 in controls. Certain blood memory CD4+ repertoires from patients and controls had no sequences that matched autoreactive T cell clones. Autoreactive clonotypes were reported to be detected serially in the blood of the same patients and of different patients, but not in the blood of healthy controls. HCRT-specific and TRIB2-specific autoreactive clonotypes were highlighted in plots that compared CD4+ T cell clonotypes in CSF versus blood from the same patient.

Trimming accounts for 6 bases at V and 5 bases at J, while the number of junction bases matched to no gene is 7. Taken from cysteine to phenylalanine, the CDR3 has 14 residues. Just the 42-base CDR3 DNA is kept, in frame starting at base 1. For CDR1 and CDR2, the germline V gene (reference sequence) lists SGHNT and YYREEE. For TCR Vbeta sequencing, memory CD4+ T cells were sorted ex vivo from the peripheral blood of both healthy controls and narcolepsy patients. Libraries were constructed by the immunoSEQ multiplex PCR assay. TCRdb holds this immuneACCESS table with in-frame rearrangements only. Some clones are missing; in checked studies, unresolved V genes explain under half, and the rest has no known cause. This sample holds 30,000 to 40,000 clones; about 80% were observed only once. The top ten hold 2% to 2.5% of the sample. About this clone: The antigen it recognizes is unknown. No per-base quality is available; no much larger clone lies one base away.

This TCR came from a human donor in good health. Specimen: memory (CD45RA-) CD4+ T cells from blood. What the cell subset or site label conveys for this sample: memory T cells sorted ex vivo from peripheral blood. The chain is made from TRBV5-4 and TRBJ2-1; 8 of the junction bases match TRBD2. The sequence in DNA is TGTGCCAGCACCGGGACTAGTGTTCACAATGAGCAGTTCTTC. The translation is CASTGTSVHNEQFF.